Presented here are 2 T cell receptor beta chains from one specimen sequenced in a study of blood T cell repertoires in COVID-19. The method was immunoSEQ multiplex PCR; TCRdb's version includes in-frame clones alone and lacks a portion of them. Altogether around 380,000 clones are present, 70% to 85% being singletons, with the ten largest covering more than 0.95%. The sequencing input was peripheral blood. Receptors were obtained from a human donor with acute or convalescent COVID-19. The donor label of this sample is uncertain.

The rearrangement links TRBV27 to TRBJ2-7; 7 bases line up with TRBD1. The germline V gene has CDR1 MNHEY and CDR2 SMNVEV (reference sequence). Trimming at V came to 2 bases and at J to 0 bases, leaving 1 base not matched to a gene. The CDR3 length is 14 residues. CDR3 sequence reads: CASSLGQDSYEQYF. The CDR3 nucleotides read TGTGCCAGCAGTTTAGGACAGGACTCCTACGAGCAGTACTTC.

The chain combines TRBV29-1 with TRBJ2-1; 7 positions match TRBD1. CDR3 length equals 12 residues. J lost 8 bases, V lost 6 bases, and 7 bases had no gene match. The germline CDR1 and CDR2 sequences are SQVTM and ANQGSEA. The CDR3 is CSVDRQGYEQFF. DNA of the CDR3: TGCAGCGTCGACAGACAGGGTTATGAGCAGTTCTTC.